A selection of T cell receptor beta chains follows, all from one sample in a study of blood T cell repertoires in COVID-19. Data came from immunoSEQ multiplex PCR; TCRdb stores just in-frame clones and leaves some out. The sample lists approximately 90,000 clones; around 87% were seen once. The sample comprised peripheral blood. The receptors stem from a human donor in a cohort sampled during active COVID-19. Both conserved end residues are part of each CDR3.

V gene: TRBV7-9; J gene: TRBJ2-1; CDR3 protein: CASSALAGAYNEQFF
V gene: TRBV3-1/TRBV3-2; J gene: TRBJ1-3; CDR3 protein: CASSQETGGYGNTIYF
V gene: TRBV27; J gene: TRBJ2-7; CDR3 protein: CASKIYRGGTYEQYF
V gene: TRBV13; J gene: TRBJ1-2; CDR3 protein: CASSSRRPRYGYTF
V gene: TRBV19; J gene: TRBJ2-7; CDR3 protein: CASSIRHRAYEQYF
V gene: TRBV6-2/TRBV6-3; J gene: TRBJ1-2; CDR3 protein: CASSSTGAANYGYTF
V gene: TRBV27; J gene: TRBJ1-5; CDR3 protein: CASSLEGVGQPQHF
V gene: TRBV11-2; J gene: TRBJ1-2; CDR3 protein: CASSPSLYGYTF
V gene: TRBV5-6; J gene: TRBJ2-2; CDR3 protein: CASSLAGGTGELFF
V gene: TRBV10-3; J gene: TRBJ1-1; CDR3 protein: CAISPILNTEAFF
V gene: TRBV19; J gene: TRBJ1-1; CDR3 protein: CASSWTGGVSTEAFF
V gene: TRBV4-2; J gene: TRBJ1-2; CDR3 protein: CASSQGSNRGYGYTF
V gene: TRBV15; J gene: TRBJ2-5; CDR3 protein: CATSTGVGETQYF
V gene: TRBV9; J gene: TRBJ2-7; CDR3 protein: CASSVEGQGYEQYF
V gene: TRBV9; J gene: TRBJ2-2; CDR3 protein: CASSQTGIGTGELFF
V gene: TRBV7-9; J gene: TRBJ2-5; CDR3 protein: CASSLRGGFQETQYF
V gene: TRBV11-2; J gene: TRBJ1-3; CDR3 protein: CASSLGANQPGNTIYF
V gene: TRBV5-4; J gene: TRBJ2-5; CDR3 protein: CASSSGQGVAETQYF
V gene: TRBV7-8; J gene: TRBJ2-7; CDR3 protein: CASSYAGGSIYEQYF
V gene: TRBV10-3; J gene: TRBJ1-1; CDR3 protein: CAISVPGNTEAFF
V gene: TRBV6-5; J gene: TRBJ1-4; CDR3 protein: CASRTGGRDEKLFF
V gene: TRBV24-1; J gene: TRBJ2-1; CDR3 protein: CATSDGGYNEQFF
V gene: TRBV9; J gene: TRBJ2-5; CDR3 protein: CASSVGGTRDETQYF
V gene: TRBV28; J gene: TRBJ1-6; CDR3 protein: CASSFGDRSYNSPLHF
V gene: TRBV7-2; J gene: TRBJ2-2; CDR3 protein: CASSSIAGANTGELFF
V gene: TRBV4-2; J gene: TRBJ2-3; CDR3 protein: CASSQDILQGMWTDTQYF
V gene: TRBV7-8; J gene: TRBJ1-6; CDR3 protein: CASSLARPRDNSPLHF
V gene: TRBV12-3/TRBV12-4; J gene: TRBJ2-3; CDR3 protein: CASSLSLTDTQYF
V gene: TRBV2; J gene: TRBJ1-2; CDR3 protein: CASSAGTGDGYTF
V gene: TRBV30; J gene: TRBJ2-1; CDR3 protein: CAWSGEGEQFF
V gene: TRBV4-2; J gene: TRBJ1-3; CDR3 protein: CASSQQGQLGNTIYF
V gene: TRBV5-1; J gene: TRBJ1-4; CDR3 protein: CASSLTGFLGNEKLFF
V gene: TRBV19; J gene: TRBJ1-3; CDR3 protein: CASSTTGAPGNTIYF
V gene: TRBV7-2; J gene: TRBJ2-1; CDR3 protein: CASSLPLQGNEQFF
V gene: TRBV5-1; J gene: TRBJ2-1; CDR3 protein: CASHLQGFQAGEQFF
V gene: TRBV19; J gene: TRBJ2-7; CDR3 protein: CASSKAGGYEQYF
V gene: TRBV19; J gene: TRBJ2-1; CDR3 protein: CASSIVGESEQFF
V gene: TRBV5-1; J gene: TRBJ2-2; CDR3 protein: CASSIQGIGELFF
V gene: TRBV28; J gene: TRBJ1-6; CDR3 protein: CASRPTGGNSPLHF
V gene: TRBV13; J gene: TRBJ1-2; CDR3 protein: CASSTRQGLYGYTF
V gene: TRBV7-2; J gene: TRBJ1-1; CDR3 protein: CASSPIPGSEAFF
V gene: TRBV7-3; J gene: TRBJ2-6; CDR3 protein: CASSAGGQGSAGANVLTF
V gene: TRBV5-4; J gene: TRBJ1-1; CDR3 protein: CASSLGGVNTEAFF
V gene: TRBV7-9; J gene: TRBJ1-6; CDR3 protein: CASRMAGGNSPLHF
V gene: TRBV7-9; J gene: TRBJ2-5; CDR3 protein: CASSFPRNRGKETQYF
V gene: TRBV12-3/TRBV12-4; J gene: TRBJ1-5; CDR3 protein: CASSLTGQPQHF
V gene: TRBV5-5; J gene: TRBJ2-7; CDR3 protein: CASSATAHPTYEQYF
V gene: TRBV28; J gene: TRBJ1-5; CDR3 protein: CASTRGVQPQHF